The clone carrying this T cell receptor beta chain appeared a single time. Antigen: not known. No conserved phenylalanine or tryptophan ends this CDR3, so it is likely a read error. This sample was included in a study of regulatory T cells in long-lasting Graves disease. The time point denotes: persistent/refractory GD, antithyroid drugs over 5 years with positive TRAb. Extracted PBMC RNA gave rise to the TCR library. CDR3 length: 16 residues. The germline gives CDR1 LGHDT, CDR2 YNNKEL (reference sequence). Trimming took 4 bases from V and 2 from J, leaving 17 bases between them. General observations from the study: The study found TRBV28, TRBJ1-2 and TRBJ2-5 favored in persistent disease. New patients shared about a thousand public clonotypes, fewer than the approximately 3,000 shared by persistent patients. Persistent Graves' patients showed less TCR diversity than newly diagnosed ones. Study was limited to peripheral blood, excluding thyroid tissue.

According to the study, TCR beta libraries were built with iRepertoire HTBI primers and CDR3-region Arm-PCR. TCRdb reanalysed the multiplex PCR reads using MiXCR and keeps one entry per CDR3 protein. The sample lists 700,000 or so distinct CDR3 sequences; about 32% were seen once. This chain joins TRBV3-1 and TRBJ1-2; possibly TRBD1 for D (6 bases). The receptor was isolated from a female donor with Graves disease. Sequencing was performed on peripheral blood mononuclear cells (PBMCs), taken when the disease was refractory, from a patient treated with antithyroid drugs. The CDR3 nucleotides are TGTGCCAGCAGCCCGCCTGGGGGGGGCGCAAACTATGGCTACACCCTC. It codes for CASSPPGGGANYGYTL.